This paragraph reports one TCR beta chain. Its matching antigen is unknown. The germline gives CDR1 SGHRS, CDR2 YFSETQ. The CDR3 spans 16 residues. J gave up 2 bases and V 0 bases, and 8 bases lay outside the gene matches. The data belong to a study of cytomegalovirus exposure and HLA in healthy donors. General study points: It was confirmed in vitro that three of the CMV-associated chains were specific for CMV antigens. After further analysis at a later stage, 15,000 to 20,000 TCR beta sequences were associated with HLA alleles at 0.05 false discovery rate. The study flagged 150 to 200 TCR beta chains as cytomegalovirus-associated. The likely origin of a cluster of highly shared sequence variants was a sequencing artifact.

This PCR relied on a set of 60 Vbeta primers and 13 Jbeta primers. Only in-frame clones appear in the TCRdb table, and some are missing; sequencing was by immunoSEQ multiplex PCR. The sample gives around 110,000 clones, around 84% of which show up once; around 23% is in the top ten. The V gene is TRBV5-1, the J gene TRBJ2-7; 7 bases fit TRBD2. The TCR originated in a young man in good health and CMV-seropositive. Sequenced sample: PBMCs. The CDR3 loop reads CASSLDSSGPTYEQYV. CDR3 DNA sequence: TGCGCCAGCAGCTTGGATAGTAGCGGGCCTACCTACGAGCAGTACGTC.